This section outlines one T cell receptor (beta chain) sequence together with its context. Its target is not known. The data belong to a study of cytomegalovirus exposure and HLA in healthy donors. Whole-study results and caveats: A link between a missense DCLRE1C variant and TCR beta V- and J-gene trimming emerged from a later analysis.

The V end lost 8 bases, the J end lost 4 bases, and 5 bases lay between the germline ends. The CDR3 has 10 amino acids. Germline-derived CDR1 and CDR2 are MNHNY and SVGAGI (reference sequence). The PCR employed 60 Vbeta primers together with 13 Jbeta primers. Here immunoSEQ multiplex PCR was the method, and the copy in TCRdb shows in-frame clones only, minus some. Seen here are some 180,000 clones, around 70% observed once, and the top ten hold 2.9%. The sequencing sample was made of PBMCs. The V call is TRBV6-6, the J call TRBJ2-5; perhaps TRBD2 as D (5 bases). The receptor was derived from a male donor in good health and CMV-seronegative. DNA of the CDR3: TGTGCCAGCGGGAGAGAGACCCAGTACTTC. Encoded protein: CASGRETQYF.